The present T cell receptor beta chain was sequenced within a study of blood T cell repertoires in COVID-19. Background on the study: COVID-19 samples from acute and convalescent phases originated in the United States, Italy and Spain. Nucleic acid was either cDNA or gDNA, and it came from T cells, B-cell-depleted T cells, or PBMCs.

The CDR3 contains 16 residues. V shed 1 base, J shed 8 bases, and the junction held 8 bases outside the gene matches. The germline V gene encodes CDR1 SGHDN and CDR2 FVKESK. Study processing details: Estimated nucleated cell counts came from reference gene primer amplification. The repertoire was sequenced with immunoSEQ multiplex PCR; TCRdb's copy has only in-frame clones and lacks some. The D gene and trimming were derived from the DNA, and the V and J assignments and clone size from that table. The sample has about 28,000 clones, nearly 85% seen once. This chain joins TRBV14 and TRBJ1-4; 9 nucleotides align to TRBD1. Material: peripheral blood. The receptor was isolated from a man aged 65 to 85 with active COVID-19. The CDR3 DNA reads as TGTGCCAGCAGCCAAGGGGACAGGGTTGGGGGCGAAAAACTGTTTTTT. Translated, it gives CASSQGDRVGGEKLFF.